These 26 T cell receptor beta chains were sequenced from one sample in a study of Graves' ophthalmopathy and Graves' hyperthyroidism. The authors amplified TCR beta CDR3 regions, and they did so from RNA transcripts for repertoire sequencing. HTBI primers were used in a first-round RT-PCR, which preceded a second-round multiplex PCR. TCRdb independently ran MiXCR on the multiplex PCR reads; one entry per CDR3 protein. In the table there are 560,000 or so distinct CDR3 sequences, just under 40% of which are singletons. The sample comprised peripheral blood or thyroid tissue (not recorded which). These receptors came from an adult man with Graves' hyperthyroidism.

This clonotype was recorded a few times. The V gene is TRBV4-1, the J gene TRBJ2-7, with 9 bases identical to TRBD1. Germline V lookup: CDR1 MGHRA, CDR2 YSYEKL. There are 16 residues in the CDR3. Trimming took 3 bases from V and 5 from J; bases not matched to a gene: 11. CDR3 in amino acids: CASSHLRGQGINEQYF. The CDR3 DNA reads as TGCGCCAGCAGCCACCTACGAGGACAGGGGATAAACGAGCAGTACTTC.

This clonotype was counted many times. The CDR3 sequence is CASSYSSGNQPQHF. The CDR3 DNA reads TGTGCCAGCAGTTACTCCAGTGGTAATCAGCCCCAGCATTTT. The chain employs TRBV6-5 and TRBJ1-5; D unclear. The CDR3 spans 14 residues. The germline CDR1 and CDR2 sequences are MNHEY and SVGAGI. V was trimmed by 0 bases and J by 4 bases, leaving 7 bases between them.

For this clonotype: Its ends do not fully match the called genes, so a read error is possible. V is TRBV29-1 and J is TRBJ2-7; either TRBD1 or TRBD2 may supply D (6 bases each). CDR1 and CDR2 from the germline V gene are SQVTM and ANQGSEA. This CDR3 has 12 residues. CDR3 DNA: TGTAGCGTCATGATGGGGGGCGGAGAGCAGTACTTC. It codes for CSVMMGGGEQYF.

The CDR3: CASSLSRRGSSEAFF. For the CDR3, the DNA is TGTGCCAGCAGCCTAAGCCGGCGGGGGAGCTCTGAAGCTTTCTTT. The genes are TRBV6-6 and TRBJ1-1, with D possibly matching TRBD1 (5 bases). The CDR3 sequence is 15 residues long. The ends were cut back, 6 bases at V and 6 bases at J, with 20 bases in the middle. Germline assignment: CDR1 MNHNY and CDR2 SVGAGI (reference sequence).

This chain connects TRBV13 to TRBJ1-1; D might be TRBD1 (6 bases). CDR3 length equals 14 residues. CDR1 and CDR2 (germline): PRHDT, FYEKMQ (reference sequence). Deletions cut 8 bases from V and 0 bases from J, with 13 bases between. The CDR3, as DNA: TGTGCCAGCGCAAGAGGGGGGGTGAACACTGAAGCTTTCTTT. It translates to CASARGGVNTEAFF.

This clonotype came up a few times. The V call is TRBV11-2, the J call TRBJ2-2; no definite D call. Trimming removed 0 bases from V and 6 bases from J, with 8 bases in between. Per germline, CDR1 SGHAT and CDR2 FQNNGV. This CDR3 comprises 14 residues. CDR3 nucleotide sequence: TGTGCCAGCAGCTTAGACCGCGGCGCCGGGGAGCTGTTTTTT. Translating gives CASSLDRGAGELFF.

The V call is TRBV2, the J call TRBJ1-3; D is ambiguous. The V end lost 3 bases, the J end lost 4 bases, and 4 bases lay between the germline ends. CDR1 is SNHLY, CDR2 FYNNEI, per germline. The CDR3 sequence is 12 residues long. The CDR3 bases are TGTGCCAGCAGTGATTTCGGAAACACCATATATTTT. This sequence encodes CASSDFGNTIYF.

The V call is TRBV7-3, the J call TRBJ1-3, with unresolved D. Germline V gene data show CDR1 as SGHTA and CDR2 as FQGTGA. This CDR3 has 13 amino acids. V was cut by 3 bases and J by 4 bases, with 7 bases left in between. DNA of the CDR3: TGTGCCAGCAGCTTTTCCCCAGGAAACACCATATATTTT. It yields the protein CASSFSPGNTIYF.

The chain combines TRBV19 with TRBJ1-4; no reliable D call. In germline, CDR1 is LNHDA, CDR2 SQIVND (reference sequence). This CDR3 is built from 16 residues. Trimming took off 3 bases at V and 4 bases at J, with 15 bases between the two ends. The CDR3 reads CASSMGQAKLNEKLFF. CDR3 DNA sequence: TGTGCCAGTAGTATGGGCCAGGCAAAGCTTAATGAAAAACTGTTTTTT.

At least ten counts were recorded for this clonotype. The J gene is TRBJ2-7, the V gene TRBV6-5; the D is unclear. With 6 bases removed from V and 4 bases from J, the gap between germline ends came to 16 bases. This CDR3 is built from 14 residues. From germline, CDR1 is MNHEY and CDR2 SVGAGI. This chain's CDR3 is CASSHGPIAYEQYF. In nucleotides, the CDR3 is TGTGCCAGCAGCCACGGACCGATAGCATACGAGCAGTACTTC.

This clonotype was detected ten times or more. This chain connects TRBV20-1 to TRBJ1-1; no clear D. From germline, CDR1 is DFQATT and CDR2 SNEGSKA (reference sequence). The CDR3 is 16 residues long. The V end lost 0 bases, the J end lost 2 bases, and 16 bases lay between the germline ends. The CDR3 DNA follows: TGCAGTGCTAGAGACCCAACCGGGCAGACAAACACTGAAGCTTTCTTT. This encodes CSARDPTGQTNTEAFF.

This clonotype has ten or more counts. The J gene is TRBJ1-2, the V gene TRBV6-1, with 8 bases aligning to TRBD1. The CDR3 sequence is 14 residues long. J lost 4 bases, V lost 4 bases, and 5 bases had no gene match. Germline V gives CDR1 MNHNS, CDR2 SASEGT. For the CDR3, the DNA is TGTGCCAGCAGTGGGACAGGGTTTGGCTATGGCTACACCTTC. Translated, it gives CASSGTGFGYGYTF.

This clonotype appeared once. A much larger clone lies a single base off, so this may be a read error. V usage is TRBV25-1 and J usage is TRBJ2-2, with D perhaps given as TRBD1 or TRBD2 (5 bases each). Per the germline V gene, CDR1 is MGHDK and CDR2 is SYGVNS. This CDR3 contains 16 residues. The CDR3 protein is CTSRRTLGRNTGELFF. The CDR3 DNA is TGTACCAGCAGACGGACCCTGGGACGGAACACCGGGGAGCTGTTTTTT.

This clonotype appeared many times. The chain uses TRBV20-1 and TRBJ1-5, with D unresolved. The CDR3 has 15 amino acids. In germline, CDR1 is DFQATT, CDR2 SNEGSKA (reference sequence). V was shortened by 3 bases and J by 6 bases, with 18 bases between the two germline ends. CDR3 nucleotide sequence: TGCAGTGCTAGTCCCGATTCGGGTTTTGGTCAGCCCCAGCATTTT. Its translation is CSASPDSGFGQPQHF.

This clonotype occurred many times. J is TRBJ1-3 and V is TRBV25-1; D is unresolved. Germline-derived CDR1 and CDR2 are MGHDK and SYGVNS. This CDR3 is built from 13 residues. The V end lost 4 bases, the J end lost 3 bases, and 7 bases lay between the germline ends. CDR3 DNA: TGTGCCAGCAGTGGAGGTAGTGGAAACACCATATATTTT. Amino acid sequence: CASSGGSGNTIYF.

This clonotype has only one observation. One end of the junction does not line up with germline, which may come from a read error. This chain uses TRBV19 with TRBJ2-7, with D unresolved. The CDR3 consists of 15 residues. The germline gives CDR1 LNHDA, CDR2 SQIVND (reference sequence). CDR3 region: CASTFSALGPYGQYF. In DNA form, the CDR3 reads TGTGCCAGTACCTTCTCAGCCCTTGGGCCCTACGGGCAGTACTTC. Full variable domain (rest looked up from reference TRBV19 and TRBJ2-7): DGGITQSPKYLFRKEGQNVTLSCEQNLNHDAMYWYRQDPGQGLRLIYYSQIVNDFQKGDIAEGYSVSREKKESFPLTVTSAQKNPTAFYLCASTFSALGPYGQYFGPGTRLTVT.

The rearrangement joins TRBV19 to TRBJ1-1; maybe TRBD1 (5 bases). CDR3 length: 14 amino acids. V lost 11 bases to trimming and J lost 3 bases, with 19 bases between them. CDR1 is LNHDA, CDR2 SQIVND, per germline (reference sequence). The CDR3 DNA sequence: TGTGCCGGTAATGTTGTGGGGGGGGACACTGAAGCTTTCTTT. Protein: CAGNVVGGDTEAFF.

In its sample, this clonotype was seen many times. The chain joins TRBV7-8 to TRBJ1-3, with 9 bases fitting TRBD1. Germline V gives CDR1 SGHVS, CDR2 FQNEAQ. The CDR3 extends over 15 amino acids. With 3 bases clipped from V and 4 bases from J, the junction kept 4 bases outside the gene matches. The CDR3 coding sequence is TGTGCCAGCAGCTTGACGGGACAGGGCGGAAACACCATATATTTT. Translated, it gives CASSLTGQGGNTIYF.

This clonotype was counted many times. The chain is built from TRBV19 and TRBJ1-1; D is possibly TRBD1 (6 bases). This CDR3 comprises 15 residues. Trimming left V 7 bases short and J 0 bases short, with 15 bases between. Germline CDR1 and CDR2: LNHDA and SQIVND (reference sequence). CDR3 amino acids: CASTIATGLNTEAFF. Here the CDR3 DNA reads TGTGCCAGTACTATTGCGACAGGCTTGAACACTGAAGCTTTCTTT. The full variable domain, completed using reference TRBV19 and TRBJ1-1, is DGGITQSPKYLFRKEGQNVTLSCEQNLNHDAMYWYRQDPGQGLRLIYYSQIVNDFQKGDIAEGYSVSREKKESFPLTVTSAQKNPTAFYLCASTIATGLNTEAFFGQGTRLTVV.

A note on this clonotype: A much more abundant neighbour one base away suggests this may be a read error. The J gene is TRBJ1-4, the V gene TRBV7-9; no reliable D call. This CDR3 spans 15 amino acids. Germline CDR1 SEHNR, CDR2 FQNEAQ (reference sequence). The ends were cut back, 3 bases at V and 8 bases at J, with 16 bases in the middle. The CDR3 region has the DNA TGTGCCAGCAGCTTCCACCTCCTCGGAATGGAAAAACTGTTTTTT. Protein product: CASSFHLLGMEKLFF.

This chain joins TRBV7-9 and TRBJ2-7; TRBD1 or TRBD2 may be the D gene (6 bases each). The CDR3 covers 15 residues. Germline CDR1 and CDR2: SEHNR and FQNEAQ (reference sequence). The V end lost 1 base, the J end lost 5 bases, and 15 bases lay between the germline ends. The CDR3, as DNA: TGTGCCAGCAGCTTAGGGGGGGCCGATACCCACGAGCAGTACTTC. Translation gives CASSLGGADTHEQYF.

This clonotype was recorded at least ten times. The rearrangement links TRBV11-2 to TRBJ1-2; TRBD1 matches 9 bases. This CDR3 spans 15 amino acids. The trim removed 5 bases at V and 2 bases at J, leaving 6 bases unmatched. CDR1 is SGHAT and CDR2 is FQNNGV in the germline V gene. The CDR3 sequence: CASSQGDRANYGYTF. In nucleotides, the CDR3 is TGTGCCAGCAGCCAGGGGGACAGGGCCAACTATGGCTACACCTTC.

This clonotype was counted at least ten times. DNA for the CDR3: TGCGCCAGCAGCAGGCTGAGGGACAGGGGAGTTGCTTTCTTT. Its protein product is CASSRLRDRGVAFF. V usage is TRBV5-1 and J usage is TRBJ1-1; 10 nucleotides agree with TRBD1. Germline CDR1 reads SGHRS; CDR2 reads YFSETQ. With V trimmed by 4 bases and J by 11 bases, 11 bases remained unmatched. This CDR3 comprises 14 residues.

This clonotype was detected many times. The gene calls are TRBV5-1 and TRBJ1-3; maybe TRBD1 (5 bases). Trimming removed 3 bases at V and 4 bases at J, with 11 bases between. CDR1 is SGHRS, CDR2 YFSETQ, per germline. CDR3 length: 14 residues. CDR3 region: CASSSGTEGNTIYF. CDR3 DNA sequence: TGCGCCAGCAGCTCGGGGACGGAAGGAAACACCATATATTTT. Supplemented by reference TRBV5-1 and TRBJ1-3, the full variable domain reads KAGVTQTPRYLIKTRGQQVTLSCSPISGHRSVSWYQQTPGQGLQFLFEYFSETQRNKGNFPGRFSGRQFSNSRSEMNVSTLELGDSALYLCASSSGTEGNTIYFGEGSWLTVV.

Note on this clonotype: Given a much more abundant clone one base away, this may be a read error. The chain uses TRBV5-1 and TRBJ2-7, with unresolved D. Between the trimmed V and J ends, which lost 2 bases and 5 bases, there was a span of 17 bases. The CDR3 loop spans 15 amino acids. Per germline, CDR1 SGHRS and CDR2 YFSETQ. CDR3 region: CASSFGSAPGDEQYV. CDR3 DNA: TGCGCCAGCAGCTTCGGTTCCGCACCAGGCGACGAGCAGTACGTC.

On this clonotype: An end of the junction differs from the germline gene, which may be a read error. The chain couples TRBV7-8 to TRBJ2-5, with D tentatively TRBD2 (6 bases). Matching the DNA end better, TRBJ2-1 makes the J call doubtful. This CDR3 region has 14 residues. Germline loops: CDR1 SGHVS, CDR2 FQNEAQ. The CDR3 sequence is CASSFRDSHNEQFF. CDR3 DNA sequence: TGTGCCAGCAGCTTTAGGGACTCCCACAATGAGCAGTTCTTC.